This is a list of T cell receptor beta chains from one sample in a study of shared clonotypes between healthy human individuals. Libraries were prepared by immunoSEQ multiplex PCR; TCRdb keeps only in-frame clonotypes and omits some of them. The sample has 1,100,000 or so clones; approximately 78% are singletons. Specimen: memory CD4+ T cells from PBMCs. The receptors originated from a man between 18 and 35 years old in good health. Some clones in this sample may be carry-over from other donors' samples. CDR3s leave out the opening cysteine and the closing phenylalanine or tryptophan.

V	J	CDR3
TRBV7-3	TRBJ2-1	ASSGGLNEQF
TRBV5-3	TRBJ2-3	ARSHEGDPLEYADTQY
TRBV5-4	TRBJ2-1	ASSSGPMGNEQF
TRBV5-8	TRBJ2-7	ASSSRTGSYEQY
TRBV11-2	TRBJ2-7	ASNKGGESYEQY
TRBV5-1	TRBJ1-5	ASSTGQGTEPQH
TRBV29-1	TRBJ2-1	SVAPGSNEQF
TRBV4-2	TRBJ2-1	ASSQAFLTSGYNEQF
TRBV11-2	TRBJ2-1	ASSKRKYNEQF
TRBV18	TRBJ2-7	ASSPLAGPTSYEQY
TRBV28	TRBJ1-1	ASSLSTEAF
TRBV29-1	TRBJ2-1	SVVGGISYNEQF
TRBV5-1	TRBJ2-3	ASSRAPSGDTDTQY
TRBV5-1	TRBJ2-7	ASSLDTSGRGLYEQY
TRBV5-1	TRBJ2-5	ASSVTGGQETQY
TRBV28	TRBJ2-1	ASSFRGNEQF
TRBV2	TRBJ2-7	ASSGAGGTYEQY
TRBV5-4	TRBJ1-1	ASSRTVNTEAF
TRBV27	TRBJ2-1	ASSRTLNEQF
TRBV11-2	TRBJ2-7	ASSHATGAREQY
TRBV7-9	TRBJ2-6	ASSTGRPSGANVLT
TRBV5-4	TRBJ2-3	ASSHAKGAGTDTQY
TRBV6-5	TRBJ1-5	ASSSGRRGLNQPQH
TRBV5-6	TRBJ2-3	ASSRAGPDTQY
TRBV5-1	TRBJ1-3	ASSWDRLSSGNTIY
TRBV28	TRBJ1-5	ASTFRDRNQPQH
TRBV6-5	TRBJ2-7	ASRPRQGWYEQY
TRBV7-6	-	ASSLETGSSYEQY